This is a list of T cell receptor beta chains from one sample in a study of blood T cells in healthy people across ages. MiXCR was run by TCRdb on the 5' RACE reads, yielding one entry per CDR3 protein. The sample has roughly 1,800,000 distinct CDR3 sequences, approximately 50% seen once. Sequences were obtained from blood. These receptor sequences come from a woman between 40 and 55 years old in good health. Both conserved end residues are part of each CDR3. D genes are given only for firm matches. Clone size is not always given. Where it is, it says once, few, many or a class for expanded clones.

d_gene: -; j_gene: TRBJ2-5; abundance: -; v_gene: TRBV5-4; CDR3nt: TGTGCCAGCAGCTTGGGCCAGCCCGGAGAGACCCAGTACTTC; CDR3aa: CASSLGQPGETQYF
d_gene: -; j_gene: TRBJ1-2; abundance: -; v_gene: TRBV20-1; CDR3nt: TGCAGTGCTACCCCCGGGGTGACCAACTATGGCTACACCTTC; CDR3aa: CSATPGVTNYGYTF
d_gene: -; j_gene: TRBJ2-1; abundance: few; v_gene: TRBV29-1; CDR3nt: TGCAGCGCCCCACTTGGGTTTAGCTACAATGAGCAGTTCTTC; CDR3aa: CSAPLGFSYNEQFF
d_gene: TRBD1; j_gene: TRBJ2-5; abundance: -; v_gene: TRBV27; CDR3nt: TGTGCCAGCAGTACAACGGGACAGCCCCCGACCCAGTACTTC; CDR3aa: CASSTTGQPPTQYF
d_gene: -; j_gene: TRBJ1-4; abundance: few; v_gene: TRBV5-5; CDR3nt: TGTGCCAGCAGCTTTACGATCACGCCGTCCCAAAAACTGTTTTTT; CDR3aa: CASSFTITPSQKLFF
d_gene: -; j_gene: TRBJ2-2; abundance: few; v_gene: TRBV5-1; CDR3nt: TGCGCCAGCAGCCCGACAGTGTCCGGGGAGCTGTTTTTT; CDR3aa: CASSPTVSGELFF
d_gene: TRBD2; j_gene: TRBJ2-5; abundance: few; v_gene: TRBV4-2; CDR3nt: TGTGCCAGCAGCCAAGAGCTACTAGCGGGAGAGACCCAGTACTTC; CDR3aa: CASSQELLAGETQYF
d_gene: TRBD1; j_gene: TRBJ2-7; abundance: once; v_gene: TRBV20-1; CDR3nt: TGCAGTGCCAGATCTGGGGACAGGGACGAGCAGTACTTC; CDR3aa: CSARSGDRDEQYF
d_gene: TRBD2; j_gene: TRBJ2-1; abundance: -; v_gene: TRBV4-2; CDR3nt: TGTGCCAGCAGCCAGATGACTAGCGGGGGGGAGACCCAGTTCTTC; CDR3aa: CASSQMTSGGETQFF
d_gene: TRBD1; j_gene: TRBJ1-5; abundance: few; v_gene: TRBV12-3/TRBV12-4; CDR3nt: TGTGCCAGCCTTCTAGGACAGGGGGCTGATCAGCCCCAGCATTTT; CDR3aa: CASLLGQGADQPQHF
d_gene: -; j_gene: TRBJ2-3; abundance: -; v_gene: TRBV7-2; CDR3nt: TGTGCCAGCAGACCCGGGGGAGAGGGCTTGAATACGCAGTATTTT; CDR3aa: CASRPGGEGLNTQYF
d_gene: TRBD2; j_gene: TRBJ2-5; abundance: -; v_gene: TRBV3-1; CDR3nt: TGTGCCAGCAGCCGTCTAGCGGGGAGGCAAGAGACCCAGTACTTC; CDR3aa: CASSRLAGRQETQYF
d_gene: TRBD1; j_gene: TRBJ2-3; abundance: few; v_gene: TRBV5-8; CDR3nt: TGTGCCAGCTCCTGGACAGGGGGCTGGGATACGCAGTATTTT; CDR3aa: CASSWTGGWDTQYF
d_gene: -; j_gene: TRBJ2-7; abundance: -; v_gene: TRBV11-2; CDR3nt: TGTGCCAGCACCCCGGCGGGCCTGAGCTACGAGCAGTACTTC; CDR3aa: CASTPAGLSYEQYF
d_gene: -; j_gene: TRBJ1-4; abundance: -; v_gene: TRBV28; CDR3nt: TGTGCCAGCAGCCTAGGGGGGGAAAATGAAAAACTGTTTTTT; CDR3aa: CASSLGGENEKLFF